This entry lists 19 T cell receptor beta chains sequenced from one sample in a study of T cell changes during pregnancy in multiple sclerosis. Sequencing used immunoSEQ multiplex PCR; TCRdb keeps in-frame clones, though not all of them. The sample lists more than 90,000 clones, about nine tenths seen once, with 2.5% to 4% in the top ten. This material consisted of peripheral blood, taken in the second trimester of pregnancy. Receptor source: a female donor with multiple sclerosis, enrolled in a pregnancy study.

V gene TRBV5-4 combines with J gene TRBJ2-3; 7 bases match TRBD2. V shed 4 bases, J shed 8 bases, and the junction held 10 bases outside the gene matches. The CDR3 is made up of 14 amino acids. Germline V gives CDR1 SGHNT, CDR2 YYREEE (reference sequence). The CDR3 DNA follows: TGTGCCAGCAGCGCTAGCGGAAGCCCCGGTACGCAGTATTTT. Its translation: CASSASGSPGTQYF. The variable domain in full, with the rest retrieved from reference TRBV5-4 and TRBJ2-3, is ETGVTQSPTHLIKTRGQQVTLRCSSQSGHNTVSWYQQALGQGPQFIFQYYREEENGRGNFPPRFSGLQFPNYSSELNVNALELDDSALYLCASSASGSPGTQYFGPGTRLTVL.

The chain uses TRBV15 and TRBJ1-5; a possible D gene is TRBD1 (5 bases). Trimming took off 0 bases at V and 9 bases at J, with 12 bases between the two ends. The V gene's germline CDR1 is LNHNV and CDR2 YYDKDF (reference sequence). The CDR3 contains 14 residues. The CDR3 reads CATSRDRGFGPQHF. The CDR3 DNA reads TGTGCCACCAGCAGAGATCGGGGGTTCGGGCCCCAGCATTTT.

The CDR3 sequence is CASSLTSGRYNEQFF. Here the CDR3 DNA reads TGTGCCAGTAGTCTGACTAGCGGGAGGTACAATGAGCAGTTCTTC. The chain employs TRBV19 and TRBJ2-1, with 13 bases fitting TRBD2. The germline gives CDR1 LNHDA, CDR2 SQIVND (reference sequence). The trim removed 5 bases at V and 4 bases at J, leaving 2 bases unmatched. The CDR3 totals 15 residues.

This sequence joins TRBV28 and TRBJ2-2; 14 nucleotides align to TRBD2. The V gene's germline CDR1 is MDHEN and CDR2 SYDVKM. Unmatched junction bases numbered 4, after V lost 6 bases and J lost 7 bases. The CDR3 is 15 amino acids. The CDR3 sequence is CASRRTSGRFGELFF. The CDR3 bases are TGTGCCAGCAGACGGACTAGCGGGAGGTTCGGGGAGCTGTTTTTT.

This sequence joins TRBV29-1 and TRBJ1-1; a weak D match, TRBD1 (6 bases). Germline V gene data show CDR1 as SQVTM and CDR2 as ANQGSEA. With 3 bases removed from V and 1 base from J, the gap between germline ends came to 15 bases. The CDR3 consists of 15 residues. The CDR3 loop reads CSVEATGSWNTEAFF. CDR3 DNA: TGCAGCGTTGAGGCTACAGGGAGTTGGAACACTGAAGCTTTCTTT.

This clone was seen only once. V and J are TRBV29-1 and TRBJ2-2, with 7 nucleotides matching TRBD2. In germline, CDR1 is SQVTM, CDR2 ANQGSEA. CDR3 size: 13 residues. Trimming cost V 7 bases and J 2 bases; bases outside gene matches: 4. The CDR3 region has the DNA TGCAGCGCGGGACTACCTAACACCGGGGAGCTGTTTTTT. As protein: CSAGLPNTGELFF.

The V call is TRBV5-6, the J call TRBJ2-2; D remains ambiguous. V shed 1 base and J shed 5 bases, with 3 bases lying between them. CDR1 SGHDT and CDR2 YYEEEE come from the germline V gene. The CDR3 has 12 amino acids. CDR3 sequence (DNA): TGTGCCAGCAGCTTGTCAACCGGGGAGCTGTTTTTT. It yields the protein CASSLSTGELFF.

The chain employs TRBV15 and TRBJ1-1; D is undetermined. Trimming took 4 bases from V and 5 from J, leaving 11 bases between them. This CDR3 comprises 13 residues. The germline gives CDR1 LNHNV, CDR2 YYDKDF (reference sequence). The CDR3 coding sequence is TGTGCCACCAGCAAACCGGGAGGGACTGAAGCTTTCTTT. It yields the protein CATSKPGGTEAFF.

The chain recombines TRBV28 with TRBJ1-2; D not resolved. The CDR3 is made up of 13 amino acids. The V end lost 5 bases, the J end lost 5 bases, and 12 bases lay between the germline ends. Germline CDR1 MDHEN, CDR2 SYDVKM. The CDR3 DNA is TGTGCCAGCAGTCCACCAACGGGGTATGGCTACACCTTC. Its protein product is CASSPPTGYGYTF.

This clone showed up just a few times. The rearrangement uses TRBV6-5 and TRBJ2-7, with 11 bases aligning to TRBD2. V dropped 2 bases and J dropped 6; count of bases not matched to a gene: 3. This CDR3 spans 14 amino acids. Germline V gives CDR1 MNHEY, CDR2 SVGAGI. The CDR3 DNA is TGTGCCAGCAGTTACGGGGGACTAGCGGTCGAGCAGTACTTC. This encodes CASSYGGLAVEQYF.

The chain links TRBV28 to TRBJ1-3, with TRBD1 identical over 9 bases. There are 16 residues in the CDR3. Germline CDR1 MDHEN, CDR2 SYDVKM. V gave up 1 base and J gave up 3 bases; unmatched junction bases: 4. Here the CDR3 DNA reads TGTGCCAGCAGTTTATCCGACAGGGGGGGTGGAAACACCATATATTTT. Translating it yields CASSLSDRGGGNTIYF.

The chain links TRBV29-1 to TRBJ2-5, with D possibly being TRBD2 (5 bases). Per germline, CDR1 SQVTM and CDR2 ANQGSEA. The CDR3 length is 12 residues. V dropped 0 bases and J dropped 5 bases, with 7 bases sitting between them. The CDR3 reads CSVEDGKETQYF. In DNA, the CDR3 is TGCAGCGTTGAAGACGGGAAGGAGACCCAGTACTTC. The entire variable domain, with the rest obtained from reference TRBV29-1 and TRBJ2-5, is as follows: SAVISQKPSRDICQRGTSLTIQCQVDSQVTMMFWYRQQPGQSLTLIATANQGSEATYESGFVIDKFPISRPNLTFSTLTVSNMSPEDSSIYLCSVEDGKETQYFGPGTRLLVL.

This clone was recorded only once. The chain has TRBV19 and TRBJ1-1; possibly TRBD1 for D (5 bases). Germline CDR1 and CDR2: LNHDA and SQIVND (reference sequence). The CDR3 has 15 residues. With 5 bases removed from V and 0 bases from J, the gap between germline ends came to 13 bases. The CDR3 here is CASSPGGKMNTEAFF. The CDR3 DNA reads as TGTGCCAGTAGTCCGGGGGGGAAGATGAACACTGAAGCTTTCTTT.

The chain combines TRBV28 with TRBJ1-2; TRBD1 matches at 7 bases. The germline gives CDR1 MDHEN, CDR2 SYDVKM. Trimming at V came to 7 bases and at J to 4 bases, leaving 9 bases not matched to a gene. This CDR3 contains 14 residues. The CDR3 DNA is TGTGCCAGCACCAAGAGGGGGCTGGGCTATGGCTACACCTTC. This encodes CASTKRGLGYGYTF.

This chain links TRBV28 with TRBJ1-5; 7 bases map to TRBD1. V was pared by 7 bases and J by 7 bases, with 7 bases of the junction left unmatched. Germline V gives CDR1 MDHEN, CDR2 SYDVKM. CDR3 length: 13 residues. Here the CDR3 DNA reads TGTGCCAGCATGAGGGACAGTGACCAGCCCCAGCATTTT. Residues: CASMRDSDQPQHF. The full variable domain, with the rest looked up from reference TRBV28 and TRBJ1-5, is DVKVTQSSRYLVKRTGEKVFLECVQDMDHENMFWYRQDPGLGLRLIYFSYDVKMKEKGDIPEGYSVSREKKERFSLILESASTNQTSMYLCASMRDSDQPQHFGDGTRLSIL.

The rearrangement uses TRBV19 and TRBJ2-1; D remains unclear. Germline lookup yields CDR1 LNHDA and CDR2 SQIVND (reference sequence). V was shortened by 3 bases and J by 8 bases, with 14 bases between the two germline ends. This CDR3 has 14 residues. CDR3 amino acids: CASSMSRYVYEQFF. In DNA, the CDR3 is TGTGCCAGTAGTATGTCGCGGTATGTCTATGAGCAGTTCTTC.

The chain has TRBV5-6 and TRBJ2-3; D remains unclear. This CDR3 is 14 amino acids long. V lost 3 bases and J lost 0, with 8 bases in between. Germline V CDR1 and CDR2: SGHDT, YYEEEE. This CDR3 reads CASSWYISTDTQYF. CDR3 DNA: TGTGCCAGCAGCTGGTACATAAGCACAGATACGCAGTATTTT.

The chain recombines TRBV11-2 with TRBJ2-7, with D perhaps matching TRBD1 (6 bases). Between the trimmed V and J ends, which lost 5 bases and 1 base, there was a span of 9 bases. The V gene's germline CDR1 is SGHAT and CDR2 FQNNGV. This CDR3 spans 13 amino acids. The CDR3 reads CASSPGESYEQYF. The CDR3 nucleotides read TGTGCCAGCAGCCCAGGGGAGTCCTACGAGCAGTACTTC.

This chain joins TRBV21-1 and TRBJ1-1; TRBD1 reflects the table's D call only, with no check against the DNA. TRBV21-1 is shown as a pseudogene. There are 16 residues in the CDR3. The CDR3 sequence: CASTPTGLSSNTEAFF. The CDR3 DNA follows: TGTGCCAGCACCCCTACAGGGTTATCCTCGAACACTGAAGCTTTCTTT.